The 10 T cell receptor beta chains given below trace back to one sample, sequenced in a study of blood T cell repertoires in COVID-19. Clones were read by immunoSEQ multiplex PCR, and TCRdb kept only the in-frame ones, dropping some. The sample has about 49,000 clones; roughly 80% are singletons. The sequenced material came from peripheral blood. The receptors shown here come from a woman in her sixties or seventies with acute or convalescent COVID-19.

The V and J genes are TRBV29-1 and TRBJ1-5; 9 positions agree with TRBD1. Germline-derived CDR1 and CDR2 are SQVTM and ANQGSEA. Trimming at V came to 6 bases and at J to 1 base, leaving 4 bases not matched to a gene. The length of the CDR3 is 14 residues. CDR3: CSVGQGTSNQPQHF. The CDR3 region has the DNA TGCAGCGTAGGACAGGGGACGAGCAATCAGCCCCAGCATTTT.

The chain uses TRBV7-9 and TRBJ2-1, with 16 bases lining up with TRBD2. The germline V gene has CDR1 SEHNR and CDR2 FQNEAQ (reference sequence). V lost 5 bases and J lost 7; bases outside the gene matches: 5. This CDR3 has 16 amino acids. This chain's CDR3 is CASSTGLAGGLNEQFF. Here the CDR3 DNA reads TGTGCCAGCAGCACGGGACTAGCGGGAGGGCTAAATGAGCAGTTCTTC.

This clone was seen only a few times. The gene calls are TRBV5-1 and TRBJ2-1; the D gene is possibly TRBD1 (6 bases). The germline gives CDR1 SGHRS, CDR2 YFSETQ. Trimming stripped 2 bases from V and 2 bases from J, with 14 bases between. This CDR3 is built from 16 residues. The chain's CDR3 is CASSFALTGAYNEQFF. The CDR3 DNA reads TGCGCCAGCAGCTTCGCCCTGACAGGAGCCTACAATGAGCAGTTCTTC.

CDR3 in amino acids: CASSTGQVGYEQYF. The CDR3, as DNA: TGTGCCAGTAGTACTGGACAGGTAGGCTACGAGCAGTACTTC. The chain combines TRBV19 with TRBJ2-7; 7 bases align to TRBD1. CDR1 LNHDA and CDR2 SQIVND come from the germline V gene (reference sequence). The CDR3 sequence is 14 residues long. V trimming: 4 bases; J trimming: 3 bases; junction bases outside the gene matches: 6.

This clone was seen once. The V call is TRBV3-1 (or the pseudogene TRBV3-2), the J call TRBJ2-1; possibly TRBD2 for D (6 bases). Germline V gene sequence: CDR1 LGHDT, CDR2 YNNKEL (reference sequence). V dropped 2 bases and J dropped 5 bases, with 10 bases sitting between them. The CDR3 length is 14 residues. CDR3 nucleotides: TGTGCCAGCAGCCAAACACTAGCTCACAATGAGCAGTTCTTC. This translates into CASSQTLAHNEQFF.

CDR3 nucleotide sequence: TGTGCCAGCAGCACGTCTAGCGGGAGGGTGGGAGAGACCCAGTACTTC. Amino acids: CASSTSSGRVGETQYF. The V and J genes are TRBV7-6 and TRBJ2-5, with 12 bases identical to TRBD2. V dropped 5 bases and J dropped 4; count of bases not matched to a gene: 8. CDR1 SGHVS and CDR2 FNYEAQ come from the germline V gene. This CDR3 has 16 residues.

V gene TRBV6-5 combines with J gene TRBJ1-2; TRBD1 agrees at 9 bases. The CDR3 contains 15 residues. With V trimmed by 6 bases and J by 4 bases, 9 bases remained unmatched. Germline CDR1 reads MNHEY; CDR2 reads SVGAGI. The CDR3 DNA follows: TGTGCCAGCAGGCAATCAGGGACAGGGACCTATGGCTACACCTTC. Translation gives CASRQSGTGTYGYTF.

This sequence joins TRBV28 and TRBJ2-5, with D perhaps TRBD1 (5 bases). The CDR3 covers 13 residues. Trimming shortened V by 6 bases and J by 4 bases, and 12 bases separated the two germline ends. Germline CDR1 is MDHEN and CDR2 is SYDVKM. CDR3 sequence: CASSPGKGETQYF. CDR3 DNA sequence: TGTGCCAGCAGCCCAGGGAAGGGAGAGACCCAGTACTTC. The full variable domain, completed using reference TRBV28 and TRBJ2-5, is DVKVTQSSRYLVKRTGEKVFLECVQDMDHENMFWYRQDPGLGLRLIYFSYDVKMKEKGDIPEGYSVSREKKERFSLILESASTNQTSMYLCASSPGKGETQYFGPGTRLLVL.

This chain joins TRBV24-1 and TRBJ1-5; no firm D call. This CDR3 is built from 13 residues. CDR1 is KGHDR, CDR2 SFDVKD, per germline. Trimming took 4 bases from V and 0 from J, leaving 3 bases between them. CDR3 nucleotides: TGTGCCACCAGTGACATTAGCAATCAGCCCCAGCATTTT. Its translation: CATSDISNQPQHF.

This chain joins TRBV18 and TRBJ2-7, with D unclear. V was trimmed by 5 bases and J by 0 bases, leaving 11 bases between them. Germline V gene sequence: CDR1 KGHSH, CDR2 LQKENI. CDR3 length: 14 residues. CDR3 sequence: CASSGPLSSYEQYF. DNA for the CDR3: TGTGCCAGCTCAGGTCCCTTGAGCTCCTACGAGCAGTACTTC.